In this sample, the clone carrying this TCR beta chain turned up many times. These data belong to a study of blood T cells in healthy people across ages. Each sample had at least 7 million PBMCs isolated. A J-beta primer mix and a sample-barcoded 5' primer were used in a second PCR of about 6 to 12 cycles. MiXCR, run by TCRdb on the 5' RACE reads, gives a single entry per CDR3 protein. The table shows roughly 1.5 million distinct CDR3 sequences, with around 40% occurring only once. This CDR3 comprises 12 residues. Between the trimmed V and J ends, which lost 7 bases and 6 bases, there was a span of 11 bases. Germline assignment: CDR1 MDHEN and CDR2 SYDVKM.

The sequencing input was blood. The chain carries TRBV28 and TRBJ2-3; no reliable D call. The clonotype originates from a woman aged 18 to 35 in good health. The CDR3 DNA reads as TGTGCCAGCAATCTCCGAACCGATACGCAGTATTTT. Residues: CASNLRTDTQYF.